These T cell receptor beta chains were read from a single sample in a study of cytomegalovirus exposure and HLA in healthy donors. Assay: immunoSEQ multiplex PCR; the TCRdb copy retains only in-frame clones and omits some. The sample holds nearly 200,000 clones. The source material was PBMCs. Receptors were obtained from a boy between 10 and 17 years old in good health and CMV-seronegative. The CDR3 runs from the conserved cysteine through the conserved F or W.

v_gene	j_gene	CDR3aa
TRBV27	TRBJ1-3	CASSDTGPGNTIYF
TRBV2	TRBJ1-1	CASRGTVTEAFF
TRBV27	TRBJ1-1	CASSFQNSNTEAFF
TRBV5-4	TRBJ1-2	CASSSRTGDNYGYTF
TRBV19	TRBJ1-6	CASSSLGQGNSPLHF
TRBV6-1	TRBJ1-1	CATDRVKGNTEAFF
TRBV29-1	TRBJ2-3	CSVGPLSGYSTDTQYF
TRBV10-2	TRBJ2-1	CASSRQGGDEQFF
TRBV5-4	TRBJ2-1	CASSLWGGPRPVGEQFF
TRBV9	TRBJ2-7	CASSPGQGLVEQYF
TRBV19	TRBJ2-7	CASSMAPSRAYEQYF
TRBV6-6	TRBJ2-1	CASRGLTGSYNEQFF
TRBV6-1	TRBJ1-2	CASSEALDRGYGYTF
TRBV10-2	TRBJ1-6	CASTYSGEGNSPLHF
TRBV27	TRBJ2-1	CASSTGLAFPYNEQFF
TRBV11-2	TRBJ1-2	CASSGRGINYGYTF
TRBV28	TRBJ1-6	CASISSGQPSSYNSPLHF
TRBV7-6	TRBJ2-7	CASSRDRQGEQYF
TRBV5-1	TRBJ1-1	CASSPGTGEDTEAFF
TRBV29-1	TRBJ1-5	CSTQVGGAQHF
TRBV5-1	TRBJ1-2	CASKDDSYGYTF